The 14 T cell receptor beta chains reported below all come from one sample, sequenced in a study of blood T cell repertoires in COVID-19 (TCRdb year 2020). The library came from the immunoSEQ multiplex PCR assay. TCRdb holds this immuneACCESS table with in-frame rearrangements only. Some clones are missing; in checked studies, unresolved V genes explain under half, and the rest has no known cause. A total of over 600,000 clones appear in this sample, approximately 90% of them only once. The ten most abundant clones make up more than 0.25% of the sample. Sequencing was performed on peripheral blood. These receptor sequences come from a young woman with acute or convalescent COVID-19.

V is TRBV7-9 and J is TRBJ2-7, with D unresolved. The germline V gene has CDR1 SEHNR and CDR2 FQNEAQ (reference sequence). The CDR3 is 16 amino acids. V was shortened by 1 base and J by 0 bases, with 13 bases between the two germline ends. The CDR3 DNA sequence: TGTGCCAGCAGCTTAGAACGGGTCTCAAGCTCCTACGAGCAGTACTTC. Its translation: CASSLERVSSSYEQYF.

Written as DNA, the CDR3 is TGTGCCAGCTCACCCTACAGGGAATGGAACACTGAAGCTTTCTTT. Amino acids: CASSPYREWNTEAFF. J is TRBJ1-1 and V is TRBV18; TRBD1 is a possible D gene (6 bases). The ends were cut back, 3 bases at V and 1 base at J, with 12 bases in the middle. CDR3 length: 15 amino acids. Germline values: CDR1 KGHSH, CDR2 LQKENI.

V is TRBV6-5 and J is TRBJ2-5; tentative D call: TRBD2 (5 bases). Trimming left V 2 bases short and J 2 bases short, with 12 bases between. In germline, CDR1 is MNHEY, CDR2 SVGAGI. This CDR3 contains 15 residues. The DNA of the CDR3 is TGTGCCAGCAGTTACAGGGCGAGGGTGCAAGAGACCCAGTACTTC. Amino acids: CASSYRARVQETQYF.

The table lists this clone with a count of one. J is TRBJ1-5 and V is TRBV19; D gene unclear. There are 14 residues in the CDR3. Germline CDR1 LNHDA, CDR2 SQIVND (reference sequence). The ends were cut back, 3 bases at V and 4 bases at J, with 10 bases in the middle. The CDR3 sequence: CASSIRVSNQPQHF. The CDR3 nucleotides read TGTGCCAGTAGTATTCGTGTTTCTAATCAGCCCCAGCATTTT.

The rearrangement joins TRBV4-1 to TRBJ2-1, with TRBD2 as a possible D gene (5 bases). The CDR3 is 14 amino acids. Trimming left V 1 base short and J 4 bases short, with 8 bases between. The germline V gene has CDR1 MGHRA and CDR2 YSYEKL. The chain's CDR3 is CASSQASLYNEQFF. CDR3 coding DNA: TGCGCCAGCAGCCAAGCTAGCCTTTACAATGAGCAGTTCTTC.

The J gene is TRBJ2-2, the V gene TRBV12-3 or TRBV12-4, with no clear D. This CDR3 spans 12 amino acids. Trimming cost V 10 bases and J 1 base, with 7 bases left between them. The CDR3 region has the DNA TGTGCCACTAGGAGGAACACCGGGGAGCTGTTTTTT. This gives the protein CATRRNTGELFF.

The CDR3: CSVEGSGGGEQYF. CDR3 DNA: TGCAGCGTTGAAGGGAGTGGGGGGGGCGAGCAGTACTTC. The genes are TRBV29-1 and TRBJ2-7; TRBD2 matches at 7 bases. The germline CDR1 and CDR2 sequences are SQVTM and ANQGSEA. This CDR3 is built from 13 residues. Trimming took 1 base from V and 6 from J; bases not matched to a gene: 6.

V gene TRBV3-1 (or the pseudogene TRBV3-2) combines with J gene TRBJ1-5; maybe TRBD1 (6 bases). The V gene's germline CDR1 is LGHDT and CDR2 YNNKEL (reference sequence). The length of the CDR3 is 17 residues. V lost 1 base, J lost 0 bases, and 13 bases lay in between. The CDR3 here is CASSQAGGRSSNQPQHF. The CDR3 DNA is TGTGCCAGCAGCCAAGCCGGGGGGCGTTCTAGCAATCAGCCCCAGCATTTT.

The chain links TRBV7-2 to TRBJ2-7; 9 bases map to TRBD2. The ends lost 7 bases at V and 2 bases at J; junction bases unmatched: 15. Germline loops: CDR1 SGHTA, CDR2 FQGNSA. This CDR3 comprises 17 residues. The CDR3 region has the DNA TGTGCCAGCACCGATAGGGGAAAGCGGGGGGCAACCTACGAGCAGTACTTC. This gives the protein CASTDRGKRGATYEQYF.

This chain links TRBV4-3 with TRBJ2-2; D is perhaps TRBD2 (5 bases). The CDR3 has 16 residues. Germline V CDR1 and CDR2: LGHNA, YSLEER. The ends were cut back, 3 bases at V and 5 bases at J, with 16 bases in the middle. CDR3 coding DNA: TGCGCCAGCAGCCAGGGGTGGCTAGGAGGAACCGGGGAGCTGTTTTTT. This sequence encodes CASSQGWLGGTGELFF.

V is TRBV5-1 and J is TRBJ2-3; D possibly corresponds to TRBD2 (5 bases). With 4 bases removed from V and 0 bases from J, the gap between germline ends came to 15 bases. CDR3 length: 16 amino acids. Germline loops: CDR1 SGHRS, CDR2 YFSETQ. For the CDR3, the DNA is TGCGCCAGCAGCCTCAACCTTGGGAGTAGCACAGATACGCAGTATTTT. Its protein is CASSLNLGSSTDTQYF.

The CDR3 DNA is TGTGCCAGCAGCTCATGGGGGCAGGAAGCTTTCTTT. As protein: CASSSWGQEAFF. The V gene is TRBV7-3, the J gene TRBJ1-1; weak D call: TRBD1 (6 bases). In germline, CDR1 is SGHTA, CDR2 FQGTGA. V gave up 4 bases and J gave up 8 bases, with 11 bases separating them. This CDR3 has 12 residues.

The chain has TRBV29-1 and TRBJ1-1, with D possibly TRBD1 on 6 matching bases. Germline values: CDR1 SQVTM, CDR2 ANQGSEA. V was cut by 7 bases and J by 4 bases, with 13 bases left in between. The length of the CDR3 is 12 residues. CDR3 in DNA: TGCAGCGCCGAGGGGGAGGGCACTGAAGCTTTCTTT. It specifies CSAEGEGTEAFF.

In its sample, this clone was seen a few times. The chain employs TRBV6-4 and TRBJ2-1; 9 bases match TRBD2. The germline V gene encodes CDR1 MRHNA and CDR2 SNTAGT. V shed 2 bases, J shed 7 bases, and the junction held 6 bases outside the gene matches. This CDR3 contains 15 residues. As DNA, the CDR3 is TGTGCCAGCAGTGACAGGGTAGCGGGGGTAAATGAGCAGTTCTTC. Encoded protein: CASSDRVAGVNEQFF.